These 29 T cell receptor beta chains share one sample of origin, sequenced in a study of blood T cell repertoires in COVID-19. Sequencing was performed with immunoSEQ multiplex PCR; in TCRdb, only in-frame clones are kept and a portion is missing. The sample includes about 170,000 clones, approximately 90% seen only once; the top ten take approximately 2.1%. Sequencing was carried out using peripheral blood. Receptors originate from a man in his fifties who had recovered from COVID-19.

The CDR3 bases are TGTGCCAGCAGTCCGACCGGGACTATCAACGAGCAGTACTTC. This codes for CASSPTGTINEQYF. The J gene is TRBJ2-7, the V gene TRBV6-2 or TRBV6-3, with TRBD2 identical over 7 bases. Germline V gives CDR1 MNHEY, CDR2 SVGEGT. The J segment lost 5 bases and the V segment lost 5 bases, leaving 9 bases of the junction unmatched. This CDR3 has 14 amino acids.

The chain employs TRBV7-3 and TRBJ2-1; 8 positions match TRBD1. The CDR3 has 13 amino acids. With V trimmed by 4 bases and J by 9 bases, 5 bases remained unmatched. The V gene's germline CDR1 is SGHTA and CDR2 FQGTGA. The CDR3 loop reads CASSWTGSSEQFF. The CDR3 DNA reads as TGTGCCAGCAGCTGGACAGGGAGCAGTGAGCAGTTCTTC.

This sequence joins TRBV19 and TRBJ1-2; 7 bases fit TRBD1. This CDR3 is built from 13 residues. Germline loops: CDR1 LNHDA, CDR2 SQIVND (reference sequence). The V segment lost 3 bases and the J segment 7 bases; nucleotides outside the gene matches: 5. CDR3 DNA sequence: TGTGCCAGTAGTATTTTGACAGGGAGTGGCTACACCTTC. Residues: CASSILTGSGYTF.

There are a few counts of this clone. This rearrangement joins TRBV28 to TRBJ1-2; the D gene is possibly TRBD1 (5 bases). Trimming removed 5 bases at V and 5 bases at J, with 9 bases between. The CDR3 is 12 amino acids. The germline CDR1 and CDR2 sequences are MDHEN and SYDVKM. The CDR3 DNA follows: TGTGCCAGCAGTCTACGACAGTATGGCTACACCTTC. It is translated as CASSLRQYGYTF.

V and J are TRBV5-4 and TRBJ2-7, with 9 nucleotides matching TRBD2. The ends lost 2 bases at V and 5 bases at J; junction bases unmatched: 5. The CDR3 covers 14 residues. Looked up from germline, CDR1 is SGHNT and CDR2 is YYREEE (reference sequence). This CDR3 is CASSFAGGRNEQYF. CDR3 nucleotide sequence: TGTGCCAGCAGCTTTGCGGGGGGGCGGAACGAGCAGTACTTC.

V usage is TRBV14 and J usage is TRBJ2-3; tentative D call: TRBD1 (5 bases). Between the trimmed V and J ends, which lost 10 bases and 0 bases, there was a span of 11 bases. Germline V CDR1 and CDR2: SGHDN, FVKESK. This CDR3 is 13 amino acids long. CDR3 DNA sequence: TGTGCCACCAAGCAGGGCAGCACAGATACGCAGTATTTT. Protein sequence: CATKQGSTDTQYF.

The chain combines TRBV27 with TRBJ2-2; 9 nucleotides match TRBD2. V shed 2 bases, J shed 2 bases, and the junction held 6 bases outside the gene matches. CDR1 is MNHEY, CDR2 SMNVEV, per germline (reference sequence). CDR3 length equals 17 residues. The CDR3 reads CASSLISGGLNTGELFF. The CDR3 DNA reads TGTGCCAGCAGTTTAATTAGCGGGGGACTTAACACCGGGGAGCTGTTTTTT.

The genes are TRBV19 and TRBJ1-2; no definite D call. Germline V gene data show CDR1 as LNHDA and CDR2 as SQIVND (reference sequence). The V gene lost 5 bases and the J gene lost 3 bases, with 10 bases spanning the gap. The CDR3 is 13 residues long. CDR3 nucleotides: TGTGCCAGTAGTCATCCCAACTACTATGGCTACACCTTC. This encodes CASSHPNYYGYTF.

The chain is built from TRBV9 and TRBJ2-3, with D uncertain. V was shortened by 0 bases and J by 0 bases, with 5 bases between the two germline ends. CDR1 and CDR2 (germline): SGDLS, YYNGEE. This CDR3 is built from 14 residues. The CDR3 nucleotides read TGTGCCAGCAGCGTAGCGTTGAGCACAGATACGCAGTATTTT. Protein: CASSVALSTDTQYF.

The chain couples TRBV6-2 or TRBV6-3 to TRBJ1-5; possible D gene TRBD1, 6 bases. The CDR3 consists of 16 residues. Trimming stripped 6 bases from V and 0 bases from J, with 15 bases between. Germline CDR1 is MNHEY and CDR2 is SVGEGT. The CDR3 is CASSSQGRGSNQPQHF. CDR3 coding DNA: TGTGCCAGCAGCTCCCAGGGCAGGGGTAGCAATCAGCCCCAGCATTTT.

CDR3 loop: CASSVGLAGGRYNEQFF. CDR3 bases: TGTGCCAGCAGCGTTGGACTAGCGGGGGGTCGTTACAATGAGCAGTTCTTC. The chain is built from TRBV9 and TRBJ2-1; 14 bases match TRBD2. The germline gives CDR1 SGDLS, CDR2 YYNGEE. The CDR3 extends over 17 amino acids. J lost 4 bases, V lost 2 bases, and 5 bases had no gene match.

J is TRBJ1-1 and V is TRBV6-6, with D tentatively TRBD1 (6 bases). V lost 5 bases to trimming and J lost 0 bases, with 16 bases between them. Per the germline V gene, CDR1 is MNHNY and CDR2 is SVGAGI (reference sequence). The CDR3 has 16 amino acids. CDR3 amino acids: CASSRLGGGLNTEAFF. In DNA, the CDR3 is TGTGCCAGCAGTCGATTAGGGGGGGGCTTGAACACTGAAGCTTTCTTT.

This chain connects TRBV19 to TRBJ2-7, with D perhaps TRBD1 (6 bases). Germline assignment: CDR1 LNHDA and CDR2 SQIVND (reference sequence). This CDR3 comprises 14 residues. The V gene lost 4 bases and the J gene lost 7 bases, with 17 bases spanning the gap. CDR3 amino acids: CASSTTGTGYEQYF. CDR3 in DNA: TGTGCCAGTAGTACGACAGGAACTGGGTATGAGCAGTACTTC. Filled out from reference TRBV19 and TRBJ2-7, the complete variable domain reads DGGITQSPKYLFRKEGQNVTLSCEQNLNHDAMYWYRQDPGQGLRLIYYSQIVNDFQKGDIAEGYSVSREKKESFPLTVTSAQKNPTAFYLCASSTTGTGYEQYFGPGTRLTVT.

J is TRBJ1-6 and V is TRBV24-1; TRBD1 is a possible D gene (5 bases). The V end lost 4 bases, the J end lost 3 bases, and 15 bases lay between the germline ends. CDR1 and CDR2 from the germline V gene are KGHDR and SFDVKD. The CDR3 runs to 17 residues. The CDR3 here is CATSDPRGGSYNSPLHF. In DNA, the CDR3 is TGTGCCACCAGTGACCCTAGGGGAGGGAGCTATAATTCACCCCTCCACTTT.

This clone has just one count. The chain links TRBV6-6 to TRBJ2-1, with D possibly TRBD2 on 6 matching bases. Germline V gives CDR1 MNHNY, CDR2 SVGAGI (reference sequence). V was pared by 5 bases and J by 5 bases, with 16 bases between. The CDR3 has 15 amino acids. CDR3 DNA: TGTGCCAGCAGTGCCAAAAGGACTACCAACAATGAGCAGTTCTTC. This sequence encodes CASSAKRTTNNEQFF.

V and J are TRBV19 and TRBJ2-3; possibly TRBD2 for D (6 bases). With 8 bases removed from V and 0 bases from J, the gap between germline ends came to 9 bases. The CDR3 covers 13 residues. Germline values: CDR1 LNHDA, CDR2 SQIVND (reference sequence). DNA for the CDR3: TGTGCCAGTCGGGGGACTAGCACAGATACGCAGTATTTT. It translates to CASRGTSTDTQYF. Full variable domain (missing parts from reference TRBV19 and TRBJ2-3): DGGITQSPKYLFRKEGQNVTLSCEQNLNHDAMYWYRQDPGQGLRLIYYSQIVNDFQKGDIAEGYSVSREKKESFPLTVTSAQKNPTAFYLCASRGTSTDTQYFGPGTRLTVL.

The chain combines TRBV5-8 with TRBJ2-7, with 10 bases fitting TRBD1. V was clipped by 0 bases and J by 4 bases; unmatched bases: 1. From germline, CDR1 is SGHTS and CDR2 YDEGEE. The CDR3 consists of 14 residues. Here the CDR3 DNA reads TGTGCCAGCAGCTTGGGGGACAGGGGTTACGAGCAGTACTTC. It codes for CASSLGDRGYEQYF. Filled out from reference TRBV5-8 and TRBJ2-7, the complete variable domain reads EAGVTQSPTHLIKTRGQQATLRCSPISGHTSVYWYQQALGLGLQFLLWYDEGEERNRGNFPPRFSGRQFPNYSSELNVNALELEDSALYLCASSLGDRGYEQYFGPGTRLTVT.

The chain is built from TRBV19 and TRBJ2-2, with a tentative D call TRBD2 (5 bases). The V gene's germline CDR1 is LNHDA and CDR2 SQIVND (reference sequence). The CDR3 totals 14 residues. V was shortened by 0 bases and J by 7 bases, with 9 bases between the two germline ends. Here the CDR3 reads CASSIDSRGGELFF. The CDR3 nucleotides read TGTGCCAGTAGTATAGATAGTCGGGGCGGGGAGCTGTTTTTT.

This rearrangement joins TRBV30 to TRBJ1-4, with D possibly TRBD1 on 6 matching bases. The CDR3 totals 14 residues. Per germline, CDR1 GTSNPN and CDR2 SVGIG (reference sequence). V was trimmed by 4 bases and J by 6 bases, leaving 15 bases between them. The CDR3 bases are TGTGCCTGGACCCAAAGGGGGTTATATGAAAAACTGTTTTTT. Translating gives CAWTQRGLYEKLFF.

This chain connects TRBV4-3 to TRBJ1-1; no firm D call. V was trimmed by 0 bases and J by 4 bases, leaving 9 bases between them. Germline V gene data show CDR1 as LGHNA and CDR2 as YSLEER. The length of the CDR3 is 14 residues. The CDR3 sequence: CASSQDRGSTEAFF. The CDR3 DNA reads as TGCGCCAGCAGCCAAGATCGGGGTAGCACTGAAGCTTTCTTT.

The chain carries TRBV18 and TRBJ2-3, with TRBD1 matching over 7 bases. Germline loops: CDR1 KGHSH, CDR2 LQKENI. With 8 bases clipped from V and 10 bases from J, the junction kept 18 bases outside the gene matches. The length of the CDR3 is 15 residues. The DNA for the CDR3 is TGTGCCAGCCCTATAGAAGACAGGGTTAGGGTTGCGCAGTATTTT. This encodes CASPIEDRVRVAQYF.

The V gene is TRBV4-2, the J gene TRBJ2-7, with TRBD2 matching over 9 bases. CDR1 is LGHNA, CDR2 YNFKEQ, per germline. This CDR3 region has 16 residues. V was clipped by 0 bases and J by 1 base; unmatched bases: 4. The CDR3 sequence: CASSQDEAGGSYEQYF. The CDR3 DNA reads as TGTGCCAGCAGCCAAGATGAAGCGGGGGGATCCTACGAGCAGTACTTC.

The gene calls are TRBV27 and TRBJ2-1, with 9 nucleotides matching TRBD1. V shed 10 bases, J shed 8 bases, and the junction held 12 bases outside the gene matches. Germline loops: CDR1 MNHEY, CDR2 SMNVEV (reference sequence). The CDR3 length is 14 residues. CDR3 coding DNA: TGTGCCAAACTAACAGGGGGCGCGATCGATGAGCAGTTCTTC. As protein: CAKLTGGAIDEQFF.

V usage is TRBV5-1 and J usage is TRBJ2-6; D is possibly TRBD1 (5 bases). Trimming pared 0 bases from V and 0 bases from J, leaving 10 bases between. This CDR3 region has 17 residues. The germline V gene encodes CDR1 SGHRS and CDR2 YFSETQ. CDR3: CASSLGQFSSGANVLTF. DNA of the CDR3: TGCGCCAGCAGCTTGGGACAGTTCTCCTCTGGGGCCAACGTCCTGACTTTC.

The chain carries TRBV7-2 and TRBJ2-3; a weak D match, TRBD1 (5 bases). The CDR3 runs to 15 residues. CDR1 is SGHTA, CDR2 FQGNSA, per germline. The V gene lost 4 bases and the J gene lost 6 bases, with 17 bases spanning the gap. The CDR3 region has the DNA TGTGCCAGCAGCTCCGGACACCCTCTTTCGGATACGCAGTATTTT. Amino acid sequence: CASSSGHPLSDTQYF.

This chain connects TRBV2 to TRBJ2-1; the D gene is possibly TRBD2 (5 bases). The CDR3 length is 13 residues. Between the trimmed V and J ends, which lost 4 bases and 8 bases, there was a span of 12 bases. From germline, CDR1 is SNHLY and CDR2 FYNNEI. The CDR3 spells CASSVREVDEQFF. The CDR3 DNA sequence: TGTGCCAGCAGTGTACGGGAAGTCGATGAGCAGTTCTTC.

The rearrangement joins TRBV3-1 (or the pseudogene TRBV3-2) to TRBJ2-7; D is perhaps TRBD2 (5 bases). The CDR3 is made up of 13 amino acids. Trimming removed 6 bases from V and 4 bases from J, with 13 bases in between. Germline V CDR1 and CDR2: LGHDT, YNNKEL (reference sequence). The CDR3 bases are TGTGCCAGCAGTCAGTGGGAGACATACGAGCAGTACTTC. Its translation is CASSQWETYEQYF.

This clone occurred once. V and J are TRBV2 and TRBJ2-3, with 13 bases aligning to TRBD2. Germline V lookup: CDR1 SNHLY, CDR2 FYNNEI. This CDR3 comprises 16 residues. J was trimmed by 2 bases and V by 7 bases; bases with no gene match: 6. DNA for the CDR3: TGTGCCAGCAATCTACTAGCGGGAGGGTTCACAGATACGCAGTATTTT. Its translation is CASNLLAGGFTDTQYF.

This chain joins TRBV28 and TRBJ2-7, with a possible D match to TRBD1 (5 bases). The germline CDR1 and CDR2 sequences are MDHEN and SYDVKM. Trimming pared 3 bases from V and 4 bases from J, leaving 10 bases between. This CDR3 comprises 13 residues. CDR3 loop: CASSLPQGYEQYF. CDR3 sequence (DNA): TGTGCCAGCAGTTTGCCCCAGGGTTACGAGCAGTACTTC.